Below are 29 T cell receptor beta chains sequenced from a single sample in a study of cytomegalovirus exposure and HLA in healthy donors. Use of 60 Vbeta and 13 Jbeta primers characterized the PCR. Here immunoSEQ multiplex PCR was the method, and the copy in TCRdb shows in-frame clones only, minus some. Of about 130,000 clones in the sample, roughly 79% were seen once. Sequencing input: PBMCs. The source of these receptors is a man between 18 and 29 years old in good health and CMV-seronegative.

This clone was recorded once. The chain recombines TRBV7-6 with TRBJ1-2; D is uncertain. The CDR3 is 14 residues long. The V end lost 1 base, the J end lost 8 bases, and 14 bases lay between the germline ends. Germline-derived CDR1 and CDR2 are SGHVS and FNYEAQ. The CDR3 protein is CASSLDANLRGYTF. Here the CDR3 DNA reads TGTGCCAGCAGCTTAGATGCCAACCTCCGGGGCTACACCTTC.

The V gene is TRBV5-6, the J gene TRBJ1-5; D not certain. The V end lost 2 bases, the J end lost 2 bases, and 2 bases lay between the germline ends. CDR1 and CDR2 (germline): SGHDT, YYEEEE. This CDR3 has 12 amino acids. CDR3 bases: TGTGCCAGCAGCTTCGGCAATCAGCCCCAGCATTTT. Translation: CASSFGNQPQHF.

V and J are TRBV4-1 and TRBJ1-3; D gene unclear. From germline, CDR1 is MGHRA and CDR2 YSYEKL. Deletions cut 6 bases from V and 4 bases from J, with 19 bases between. This CDR3 has 16 residues. The CDR3 DNA follows: TGCGCCAGCAGTCATGTTCTAAAAGAGGGCGGAAACACCATATATTTT. This encodes CASSHVLKEGGNTIYF.

This clone showed up just once. CDR3 sequence (DNA): TGCGCCAGCAGCCAAGATTCACTTGACAGGGGGATGAACACTGAAGCTTTCTTT. It yields the protein CASSQDSLDRGMNTEAFF. The chain employs TRBV4-3 and TRBJ1-1; 9 bases map to TRBD1. V lost 0 bases, J lost 0 bases, and 8 bases stayed unmatched. In germline, CDR1 is LGHNA, CDR2 YSLEER. The length of the CDR3 is 18 residues.

V and J are TRBV29-1 and TRBJ1-2; D is unclear. V shed 2 bases and J shed 2 bases, with 6 bases lying between them. The CDR3 is 12 residues long. Germline CDR1 SQVTM, CDR2 ANQGSEA. CDR3 sequence reads: CSVEPGNYGYTF. Written as DNA, the CDR3 is TGCAGCGTTGAACCAGGAAACTATGGCTACACCTTC.

This chain connects TRBV5-6 to TRBJ2-1, with 7 bases matching TRBD1. The CDR3 loop spans 16 amino acids. Germline values: CDR1 SGHDT, CDR2 YYEEEE. The V gene end was trimmed by 1 base and the J gene end by 1 base; junction bases not matched to a gene: 5. The DNA of the CDR3 is TGTGCCAGCAGCTTGACGAGGGGGCCTTCCTACAATGAGCAGTTCTTC. Translation: CASSLTRGPSYNEQFF.

The chain is built from TRBV30 and TRBJ2-7; a weak D match, TRBD1 (6 bases). The CDR3 loop spans 13 amino acids. Between the trimmed V and J ends, which lost 0 bases and 4 bases, there was a span of 10 bases. Germline V lookup: CDR1 GTSNPN, CDR2 SVGIG (reference sequence). The CDR3 region is CAWSVIRGYEQYF. The DNA for the CDR3 is TGTGCCTGGAGTGTTATAAGGGGGTACGAGCAGTACTTC.

The rearrangement uses TRBV9 and TRBJ1-1; D perhaps matches TRBD1 (6 bases). This CDR3 has 14 amino acids. CDR1 SGDLS and CDR2 YYNGEE come from the germline V gene. V gave up 7 bases and J gave up 0 bases, with 13 bases separating them. CDR3 sequence reads: CASSRAGVNTEAFF. The CDR3 region has the DNA TGTGCCAGCTCGAGGGCAGGGGTGAACACTGAAGCTTTCTTT.

This chain joins TRBV5-1 and TRBJ1-2; 8 bases are a match to TRBD1. CDR3 length: 15 residues. Germline V CDR1 and CDR2: SGHRS, YFSETQ. Trimming took 3 bases from V and 5 from J; bases not matched to a gene: 9. The CDR3 DNA sequence: TGCGCCAGCAGCTGGTGGACAGGGCAGGGGTATGGCTACACCTTC. This encodes CASSWWTGQGYGYTF.

This chain links TRBV5-6 with TRBJ1-3; the D gene is possibly TRBD1 (5 bases). The CDR3 runs to 14 residues. Per germline, CDR1 SGHDT and CDR2 YYEEEE. V was shortened by 3 bases and J by 8 bases, with 15 bases between the two germline ends. The CDR3 spells CASSWTYVRDTIYF. CDR3 nucleotides: TGTGCCAGCAGCTGGACATATGTGCGCGACACCATATATTTT.

The chain is built from TRBV7-6 and TRBJ2-1; 14 nucleotides match TRBD2. Germline assignment: CDR1 SGHVS and CDR2 FNYEAQ. V trimming: 1 base; J trimming: 7 bases; junction bases outside the gene matches: 3. This CDR3 spans 16 amino acids. CDR3 DNA: TGTGCCAGCAGCTTAGGACTAGCGGGGGGGCTGAATGAGCAGTTCTTC. Translation gives CASSLGLAGGLNEQFF.

This chain links TRBV29-1 with TRBJ1-2; D possibly corresponds to TRBD1 (6 bases). CDR1 is SQVTM and CDR2 is ANQGSEA in the germline V gene. This CDR3 region has 15 residues. Trimming took off 7 bases at V and 3 bases at J, with 21 bases between the two ends. The CDR3 loop reads CSALEQGHTDYGYTF. CDR3 DNA sequence: TGCAGCGCCTTAGAACAGGGACACACGGACTATGGCTACACCTTC.

The rearrangement uses TRBV2 and TRBJ1-4; D unresolved. The CDR3 has 17 residues. The V end lost 7 bases, the J end lost 2 bases, and 20 bases lay between the germline ends. CDR1 is SNHLY and CDR2 is FYNNEI in the germline V gene. The CDR3, as DNA: TGTGCCAGCATCTCCAAGAGGGTAATTCAGACTAATGAAAAACTGTTTTTT. Its protein is CASISKRVIQTNEKLFF.

The V gene is TRBV27, the J gene TRBJ2-3; a possible D gene is TRBD2 (6 bases). Germline V CDR1 and CDR2: MNHEY, SMNVEV (reference sequence). This CDR3 has 16 residues. Trimming took 1 base from V and 0 from J, leaving 11 bases between them. CDR3 loop: CASSLWGDVSTDTQYF. The CDR3 nucleotides read TGTGCCAGCAGTTTATGGGGGGACGTAAGCACAGATACGCAGTATTTT.

This chain links TRBV27 with TRBJ2-3; perhaps TRBD1 as D (5 bases). Trimming removed 2 bases at V and 6 bases at J, with 15 bases between. The germline V gene has CDR1 MNHEY and CDR2 SMNVEV (reference sequence). This CDR3 region has 15 residues. The CDR3 nucleotides are TGTGCCAGCAGTTTACTGGCAGGTTCAGGGGATACGCAGTATTTT. This encodes CASSLLAGSGDTQYF.

In its sample, this clone was seen a few times. This chain joins TRBV9 and TRBJ1-4, with 7 bases that match TRBD1. The CDR3 covers 15 residues. Per germline, CDR1 SGDLS and CDR2 YYNGEE. The junction had 4 bases not matched to a gene; V was cut back by 0 bases and J by 5 bases. CDR3 nucleotide sequence: TGTGCCAGCAGCGTAGAACAGGGGAGAAATGAAAAACTGTTTTTT. Residues: CASSVEQGRNEKLFF. Based on the CDR3 plus reference TRBV9 and TRBJ1-4, the full variable domain is DSGVTQTPKHLITATGQRVTLRCSPRSGDLSVYWYQQSLDQGLQFLIQYYNGEERAKGNILERFSAQQFPDLHSELNLSSLELGDSALYFCASSVEQGRNEKLFFGSGTQLSVL.

This chain joins TRBV28 and TRBJ1-1; 10 nucleotides match TRBD1. Germline CDR1 is MDHEN and CDR2 is SYDVKM. The CDR3 consists of 17 residues. The trim removed 5 bases at V and 4 bases at J, leaving 13 bases unmatched. The CDR3 is CASSTIFGTGVGTEAFF. DNA for the CDR3: TGTGCCAGCAGTACTATTTTCGGGACAGGGGTGGGCACTGAAGCTTTCTTT.

This chain connects TRBV25-1 to TRBJ1-6; 10 nucleotides align to TRBD1. The CDR3 is made up of 15 amino acids. Germline CDR1 is MGHDK and CDR2 is SYGVNS. J gave up 6 bases and V 2 bases, and 1 base lay outside the gene matches. The CDR3 sequence is CASSEGDRGNSPLHF. DNA of the CDR3: TGTGCCAGCAGTGAAGGGGACAGGGGTAATTCACCCCTCCACTTT.

About this clone: Since the CDR3 does not end with the conserved phenylalanine or tryptophan, this likely comes from a read error. The chain employs TRBV6-5 and TRBJ1-2, with TRBD1 identical over 7 bases. V lost 5 bases to trimming and J lost 4 bases; unmatched junction nucleotides: 13. The CDR3 extends over 16 amino acids. Germline CDR1 MNHEY, CDR2 SVGAGI. The CDR3 is CASSHYLTGRGYGYTV. The CDR3 DNA is TGTGCCAGCAGTCACTATCTGACAGGGCGGGGCTATGGCTACACCGTC.

The CDR3 is CASSLGRSYEQYF. The CDR3 DNA follows: TGTGCCAGCAGCTTAGGCAGGTCCTACGAGCAGTACTTC. V gene TRBV11-2 combines with J gene TRBJ2-7; D remains unclear. V lost 1 base and J lost 1, with 5 bases in between. Germline V CDR1 and CDR2: SGHAT, FQNNGV. The CDR3 is 13 amino acids.

The chain carries TRBV7-8 and TRBJ2-3, with 10 positions matching TRBD2. The CDR3 length is 16 residues. The junction had 5 bases not matched to a gene; V was cut back by 3 bases and J by 2 bases. Looked up from germline, CDR1 is SGHVS and CDR2 is FQNEAQ. CDR3 in amino acids: CASSFSAGGVTDTQYF. In nucleotides, the CDR3 is TGTGCCAGCAGCTTTTCAGCGGGGGGGGTCACAGATACGCAGTATTTT.

The gene calls are TRBV19 and TRBJ1-6; TRBD1 matches 9 bases. The CDR3 covers 15 residues. Germline assignment: CDR1 LNHDA and CDR2 SQIVND (reference sequence). After removal of 7 bases from V and 6 bases from J, the junction contained 7 bases not matched to a gene. The CDR3 spells CASKRGQGGNSPLHF. CDR3 DNA sequence: TGTGCCAGTAAACGGGGACAGGGAGGTAATTCACCCCTCCACTTT.

V is TRBV28 and J is TRBJ1-5, with D unresolved. The CDR3 runs to 12 residues. The germline gives CDR1 MDHEN, CDR2 SYDVKM. V lost 9 bases to trimming and J lost 0 bases, with 6 bases between them. The CDR3: CASSDSNQPQHF. The CDR3 coding sequence is TGTGCCAGTTCAGATAGCAATCAGCCCCAGCATTTT.

The V gene is TRBV6-6, the J gene TRBJ1-2; tentatively, D is TRBD1 (5 bases). The V gene's germline CDR1 is MNHNY and CDR2 SVGAGI (reference sequence). The CDR3 sequence is 11 residues long. The CDR3, as DNA: TGTGTGGCTCGCCTCCAGGGTGGCTACACCTTC. Translating gives CVARLQGGYTF.

V usage is TRBV5-1 and J usage is TRBJ1-4; no clear D gene. The CDR3 is made up of 15 amino acids. Germline V gene sequence: CDR1 SGHRS, CDR2 YFSETQ. The V and J ends lost 0 bases and 6 bases respectively, with 12 bases between them. DNA for the CDR3: TGCGCCAGCAGCTTGGCCCGGCGCCGGGATGAAAAACTGTTTTTT. This sequence encodes CASSLARRRDEKLFF.

The chain combines TRBV9 with TRBJ1-1; D remains ambiguous. Germline V gene data show CDR1 as SGDLS and CDR2 as YYNGEE. V shed 4 bases and J shed 0 bases, with 13 bases lying between them. This CDR3 has 15 residues. CDR3 bases: TGTGCCAGCAGCACAGCCGGCAGCATGAACACTGAAGCTTTCTTT. This encodes CASSTAGSMNTEAFF.

The chain employs TRBV10-3 and TRBJ1-5; a weak D match, TRBD1 (6 bases). This CDR3 region has 18 residues. Between the trimmed V and J ends, which lost 0 bases and 0 bases, there was a span of 15 bases. Germline-derived CDR1 and CDR2 are ENHRY and SYGVKD. As DNA, the CDR3 is TGTGCCATCAGTGAGTCACGACAGGAGAGCTATAGCAATCAGCCCCAGCATTTT. Translation: CAISESRQESYSNQPQHF.

This chain links TRBV28 with TRBJ1-5; no clear D gene. CDR1 MDHEN and CDR2 SYDVKM come from the germline V gene. This CDR3 contains 15 residues. The V and J ends lost 5 bases and 2 bases respectively, with 13 bases between them. CDR3 nucleotides: TGTGCCAGCAGTCCCGAGGGTAGGGGCAATCAGCCCCAGCATTTT. Its protein is CASSPEGRGNQPQHF.

The chain combines TRBV5-1 with TRBJ2-1; 7 bases map to TRBD2. J lost 0 bases, V lost 0 bases, and 6 bases had no gene match. The CDR3 has 17 residues. Germline loops: CDR1 SGHRS, CDR2 YFSETQ. CDR3 sequence: CASSLGPSGRSYNEQFF. CDR3 coding DNA: TGCGCCAGCAGCTTGGGTCCTAGCGGACGCTCCTACAATGAGCAGTTCTTC.